This T cell receptor beta chain was found in a study of PD-L1 blockade in urothelial cancer. Study summary: Each patient had 0 to 3 earlier chemotherapy regimens. Blood samples had a median of about 150,000 T cells.

A remark on this clone: No antigen is known for it.

Synthetically made TCR analog templates were put into each PCR as spikes. Here immunoSEQ multiplex PCR was the method, and the copy in TCRdb shows in-frame clones only, minus some. This table holds about 29,000 clones, over 75% found once. V gave up 3 bases and J gave up 4 bases; unmatched junction bases: 6. Germline CDR1 reads KGHSH; CDR2 reads LQKENI. The length of the CDR3 is 16 residues. Study-level findings and limits: Where pretreatment blood TCR clonality fell below the median, better survival was predicted.

Sequencing was performed on PBMCs, taken around atezolizumab (anti-PD-L1) treatment. The chain has TRBV18 and TRBJ2-5, with 12 positions matching TRBD2. This TCR derives from a man over 45 with urothelial cancer. This CDR3 is CASSPLAGGTRETQYF. The CDR3, as DNA: TGTGCCAGCTCACCCCTAGCGGGAGGGACAAGAGAGACCCAGTACTTC.